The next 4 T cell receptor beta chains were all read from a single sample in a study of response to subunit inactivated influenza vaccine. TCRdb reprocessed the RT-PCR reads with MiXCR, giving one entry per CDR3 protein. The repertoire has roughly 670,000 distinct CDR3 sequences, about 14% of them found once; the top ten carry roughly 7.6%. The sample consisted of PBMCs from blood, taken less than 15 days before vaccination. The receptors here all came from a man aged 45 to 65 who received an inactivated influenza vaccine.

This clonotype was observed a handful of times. For the CDR3, the DNA is TGTGCCAGCAGTTTCAACTCCAGGGGGGCAGATACGCAGTATTTT. It yields the protein CASSFNSRGADTQYF. The genes are TRBV11-1 and TRBJ2-3; a possible D gene is TRBD1 (7 bases). There are 15 residues in the CDR3. Trimming left V 6 bases short and J 4 bases short, with 17 bases between. Germline assignment: CDR1 SGHAT and CDR2 FQDESV (reference sequence).

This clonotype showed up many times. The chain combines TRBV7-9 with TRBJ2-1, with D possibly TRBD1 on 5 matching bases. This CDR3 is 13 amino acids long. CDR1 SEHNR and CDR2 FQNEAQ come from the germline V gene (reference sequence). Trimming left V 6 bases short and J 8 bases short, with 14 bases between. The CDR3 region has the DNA TGTGCCAGCAGTGAGCAGGGATTTGATGAGCAGTTCTTC. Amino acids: CASSEQGFDEQFF.

The CDR3 sequence: CASSPRGLDGYTF. As DNA, the CDR3 is TGTGCCAGCAGCCCGAGGGGGCTTGATGGCTACACCTTC. The V call is TRBV12-3 or TRBV12-4, the J call TRBJ1-2; TRBD1 matches at 7 bases. This CDR3 has 13 amino acids. The ends lost 6 bases at V and 6 bases at J; junction bases unmatched: 7.

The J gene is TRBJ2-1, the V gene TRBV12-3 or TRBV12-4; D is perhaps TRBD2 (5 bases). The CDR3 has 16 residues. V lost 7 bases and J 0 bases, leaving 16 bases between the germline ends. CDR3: CASNFREGSSYNEQFF. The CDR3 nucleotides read TGTGCCAGCAATTTCAGAGAGGGTAGCTCCTACAATGAGCAGTTCTTC.